These 17 T cell receptor beta chains share one sample of origin, sequenced in a study of blood T cell repertoires in COVID-19. TCRdb's table, derived via immunoSEQ multiplex PCR, lists solely in-frame clones and lacks some. Found here are some 240,000 clones, nearly 90% of them singletons; the top ten hold approximately 2.1%. What was sequenced was peripheral blood. These TCRs come from a woman aged 55 to 70 with COVID-19, enrolled during active disease.

V gene TRBV5-8 combines with J gene TRBJ2-2; 11 bases map to TRBD1. The CDR3 is 15 residues long. Germline values: CDR1 SGHTS, CDR2 YDEGEE. J lost 6 bases, V lost 4 bases, and 5 bases had no gene match. The CDR3, as DNA: TGTGCCAGCAGCCCCGGGACAGGGGGGGCCGGGGAGCTGTTTTTT. As protein: CASSPGTGGAGELFF.

CDR3 sequence reads: CASSLESTEAFF. The CDR3 bases are TGTGCCAGCAGCTTAGAGAGCACTGAAGCTTTCTTT. The chain combines TRBV11-2 with TRBJ1-1, with D hard to call. The CDR3 consists of 12 residues. With 0 bases removed from V and 4 bases from J, the gap between germline ends came to 3 bases. Germline CDR1 and CDR2: SGHAT and FQNNGV.

V gene TRBV10-3 combines with J gene TRBJ1-1; D gene uncertain. CDR3 length equals 11 residues. Germline V lookup: CDR1 ENHRY, CDR2 SYGVKD. V was shortened by 4 bases and J by 8 bases, with 8 bases between the two germline ends. The CDR3 nucleotides read TGTGCCATCAGTGGGCGGGCGGAAGCTTTCTTT. Residues: CAISGRAEAFF.

The chain has TRBV2 and TRBJ2-7; possibly TRBD1 for D (6 bases). Trimming shortened V by 6 bases and J by 2 bases, and 23 bases separated the two germline ends. CDR3 length: 17 residues. Germline V lookup: CDR1 SNHLY, CDR2 FYNNEI. CDR3 DNA: TGTGCCAGCAGGGGGGCTTCGAATCAGGGATGGACCTACGAGCAGTACTTC. Its protein product is CASRGASNQGWTYEQYF.

The CDR3 protein is CATSPRTGLETQYF. The CDR3 bases are TGTGCCACCAGCCCCCGAACCGGACTGGAGACCCAGTACTTC. The V gene is TRBV15, the J gene TRBJ2-5; possibly TRBD2 for D (5 bases). V was cut by 5 bases and J by 5 bases, with 15 bases left in between. This CDR3 spans 14 amino acids. Germline loops: CDR1 LNHNV, CDR2 YYDKDF (reference sequence).

The CDR3 nucleotides read TGTGCCAGCAGTCGGGACAGCCCCTCCACTCAGCCCCAGCATTTT. Encoded protein: CASSRDSPSTQPQHF. V gene TRBV6-5 combines with J gene TRBJ1-5, with TRBD1 identical over 7 bases. After removal of 5 bases from V and 6 bases from J, the junction contained 10 bases not matched to a gene. The CDR3 loop spans 15 amino acids. In germline, CDR1 is MNHEY, CDR2 SVGAGI.

The CDR3: CASSLAHRSGYTF. DNA of the CDR3: TGTGCCAGCAGTTTGGCACATCGATCTGGCTACACCTTC. V gene TRBV27 combines with J gene TRBJ1-2; D is uncertain. Germline V gene sequence: CDR1 MNHEY, CDR2 SMNVEV (reference sequence). V was trimmed by 3 bases and J by 7 bases, leaving 12 bases between them. CDR3 length equals 13 residues.

The chain recombines TRBV4-3 with TRBJ1-2; D perhaps matches TRBD1 (5 bases). Trimming pared 3 bases from V and 6 bases from J, leaving 14 bases between. Germline loops: CDR1 LGHNA, CDR2 YSLEER. This CDR3 region has 14 residues. The CDR3 region has the DNA TGCGCCAGCAGCCACTCCCTGGGAGGGGATGGCTACACCTTC. It specifies CASSHSLGGDGYTF.

This clone was counted only a few times. The chain employs TRBV5-8 and TRBJ1-1, with TRBD1 as a possible D gene (5 bases). The CDR3 spans 15 residues. Trimming took 0 bases from V and 2 from J, leaving 11 bases between them. Germline V gene lookup returns CDR1 SGHTS and CDR2 YDEGEE. DNA of the CDR3: TGTGCCAGCAGCTTGGCTTGGGGGGTTAACACTGAAGCTTTCTTT. This translates into CASSLAWGVNTEAFF. The variable domain in full, with the rest retrieved from reference TRBV5-8 and TRBJ1-1, is EAGVTQSPTHLIKTRGQQATLRCSPISGHTSVYWYQQALGLGLQFLLWYDEGEERNRGNFPPRFSGRQFPNYSSELNVNALELEDSALYLCASSLAWGVNTEAFFGQGTRLTVV.

This sequence joins TRBV9 and TRBJ1-5; D ambiguous. CDR1 is SGDLS and CDR2 is YYNGEE in the germline V gene. V dropped 0 bases and J dropped 4 bases, with 11 bases sitting between them. This CDR3 is built from 15 residues. This CDR3 is CASSVGPGLNQPQHF. The CDR3, as DNA: TGTGCCAGCAGCGTAGGTCCGGGATTAAATCAGCCCCAGCATTTT. The full variable domain, rest sourced from reference TRBV9 and TRBJ1-5, is DSGVTQTPKHLITATGQRVTLRCSPRSGDLSVYWYQQSLDQGLQFLIQYYNGEERAKGNILERFSAQQFPDLHSELNLSSLELGDSALYFCASSVGPGLNQPQHFGDGTRLSIL.

J is TRBJ1-3 and V is TRBV9; 7 bases agree with TRBD1. Unmatched junction bases numbered 5, after V lost 3 bases and J lost 2 bases. The V gene's germline CDR1 is SGDLS and CDR2 YYNGEE. The CDR3 sequence is 15 residues long. The CDR3 DNA reads TGTGCCAGCAGCGGTCCGCAGGGGGCTGGAAACACCATATATTTT. Translating gives CASSGPQGAGNTIYF. Looking up the rest from reference TRBV9 and TRBJ1-3 gives the full variable domain: DSGVTQTPKHLITATGQRVTLRCSPRSGDLSVYWYQQSLDQGLQFLIQYYNGEERAKGNILERFSAQQFPDLHSELNLSSLELGDSALYFCASSGPQGAGNTIYFGEGSWLTVV.

The J gene is TRBJ1-5, the V gene TRBV11-1; D remains unclear. V lost 7 bases, J lost 3 bases, and 10 bases lay in between. This CDR3 is built from 13 residues. Germline V gene data show CDR1 as SGHAT and CDR2 as FQDESV (reference sequence). The CDR3 loop reads CASINSYNQPQHF. CDR3 sequence (DNA): TGTGCCAGCATCAACAGCTACAATCAGCCCCAGCATTTT.

V and J are TRBV13 and TRBJ2-7; 10 nucleotides line up with TRBD2. V shed 5 bases and J 7 bases; nucleotides not matched to a gene: 11. CDR3 length equals 15 residues. Germline lookup yields CDR1 PRHDT and CDR2 FYEKMQ (reference sequence). The CDR3 spells CASSRPGTSVSEQYF. The DNA for the CDR3 is TGTGCCAGCAGCCGGCCCGGGACTAGCGTTTCGGAGCAGTACTTC.

V and J are TRBV3-1 (or the pseudogene TRBV3-2) and TRBJ1-2; 9 nucleotides align to TRBD1. CDR1 LGHDT and CDR2 YNNKEL come from the germline V gene (reference sequence). This CDR3 spans 15 amino acids. J gave up 5 bases and V 0 bases, and 4 bases lay outside the gene matches. CDR3 DNA: TGTGCCAGCAGCCAAGAACCGACAGGGGGGTATGGCTACACCTTC. It specifies CASSQEPTGGYGYTF.

The chain combines TRBV6-5 with TRBJ2-7; TRBD1 matches at 9 bases. This CDR3 spans 13 amino acids. V shed 8 bases and J 5 bases; nucleotides not matched to a gene: 7. Germline assignment: CDR1 MNHEY and CDR2 SVGAGI. Here the CDR3 DNA reads TGTGCCAGCGGGAGGACAGGGGCACACGAGCAGTACTTC. This gives the protein CASGRTGAHEQYF.

This chain joins TRBV19 and TRBJ2-2; D gene uncertain. Germline values: CDR1 LNHDA, CDR2 SQIVND (reference sequence). This CDR3 has 14 amino acids. Trimming pared 4 bases from V and 6 bases from J, leaving 12 bases between. The chain's CDR3 is CASSTNPQAGELFF. The CDR3 DNA reads as TGTGCCAGTAGTACCAACCCCCAGGCCGGGGAGCTGTTTTTT.

The chain has TRBV4-1 and TRBJ1-5; D is undetermined. The CDR3 contains 15 residues. Germline CDR1 is MGHRA and CDR2 is YSYEKL. V was trimmed by 3 bases and J by 3 bases, leaving 12 bases between them. The CDR3: CASSHDGINNQPQHF. In DNA, the CDR3 is TGCGCCAGCAGCCATGACGGGATCAACAATCAGCCCCAGCATTTT.